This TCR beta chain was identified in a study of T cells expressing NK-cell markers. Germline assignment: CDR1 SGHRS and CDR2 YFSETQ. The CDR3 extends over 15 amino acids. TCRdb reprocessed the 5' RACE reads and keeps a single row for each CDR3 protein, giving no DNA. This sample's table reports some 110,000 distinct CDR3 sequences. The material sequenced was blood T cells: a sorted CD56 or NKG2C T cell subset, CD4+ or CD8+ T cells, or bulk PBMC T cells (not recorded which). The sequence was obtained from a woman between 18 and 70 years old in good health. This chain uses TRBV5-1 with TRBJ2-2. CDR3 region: CASSLANLNTGELFF.